These T cell receptor beta chains were read from a single sample in a study of blood T cell repertoires in COVID-19. TCRdb's table, derived via immunoSEQ multiplex PCR, lists solely in-frame clones and lacks some. The sample yields about 90,000 clones, about nine tenths seen once. The sample was peripheral blood. The receptors derive from a man between 60 and 70 years old with acute or convalescent COVID-19. CDR3s include the opening cysteine and the closing phenylalanine or tryptophan. Each record gives: J gene, V gene, clone size, CDR3 protein. Where a row states a size, it is once, few, many or the class of an expanded clone; other rows omit it.

j_call: TRBJ2-6; v_call: TRBV19; clone_size: NA; cdr3_aa: CASSVQGSETSGANVLTF
j_call: TRBJ2-5; v_call: TRBV11-1; clone_size: NA; cdr3_aa: CASSRHGQETQYF
j_call: TRBJ2-7; v_call: TRBV20-1; clone_size: NA; cdr3_aa: CSASGGTSGLYEQYF
j_call: TRBJ2-5; v_call: TRBV5-1; clone_size: NA; cdr3_aa: CASSLVTSGRAQETQYF
j_call: TRBJ2-2; v_call: TRBV2; clone_size: NA; cdr3_aa: CASRTSGSKSGELFF
j_call: TRBJ1-2; v_call: TRBV28; clone_size: NA; cdr3_aa: CASSQTGPNYGYTF
j_call: TRBJ2-1; v_call: TRBV5-1; clone_size: NA; cdr3_aa: CASSRLGGSYNEQFF
j_call: TRBJ1-5; v_call: TRBV5-1; clone_size: few; cdr3_aa: CASSPWGQNSNQPQHF
j_call: TRBJ2-6; v_call: TRBV11-1; clone_size: NA; cdr3_aa: CASSLPRSGANVLTF
j_call: TRBJ2-7; v_call: TRBV9; clone_size: NA; cdr3_aa: CASSPNPLLSREQYF
j_call: TRBJ2-4; v_call: TRBV2; clone_size: NA; cdr3_aa: CASSDGGWGRYIQYF
j_call: TRBJ2-1; v_call: TRBV6-6; clone_size: NA; cdr3_aa: CASSKDRALYNEQFF
j_call: TRBJ2-5; v_call: TRBV2; clone_size: NA; cdr3_aa: CASSEFRTGVGETQYF
j_call: TRBJ2-2; v_call: TRBV19; clone_size: NA; cdr3_aa: CASLTGGTGTGELFF
j_call: TRBJ1-6; v_call: TRBV19; clone_size: NA; cdr3_aa: CASSPGLPTSSYNSPLHF
j_call: TRBJ1-1; v_call: TRBV12-3/TRBV12-4; clone_size: NA; cdr3_aa: CASTGVSNTEAFF
j_call: TRBJ2-2; v_call: TRBV12-5; clone_size: NA; cdr3_aa: CASANRGLNTGELFF
j_call: TRBJ1-1; v_call: TRBV6-1; clone_size: once; cdr3_aa: CASRRQGNTEAFF
j_call: TRBJ2-5; v_call: TRBV21-1; clone_size: NA; cdr3_aa: CASSRGLQETQYF